The rows below give T cell receptor beta chains drawn from one sample of a study of identical twins. Via MiXCR, TCRdb re-called the 5' RACE reads, giving one row per CDR3 protein. This repertoire shows 1,800,000 or so distinct CDR3 sequences, about 32% found once; its top ten account for approximately 0.25%. Sequenced: cord blood. The receptor set was obtained from a newborn girl in good health. Both conserved end residues are part of each CDR3. The order of the fields is D gene, J gene, V gene, clone size, CDR3 DNA, CDR3 protein. A D gene is named only where the DNA matches it firmly. Where a row states a size, it is once, few, many or the class of an expanded clone; other rows omit it.

NA | TRBJ2-7 | TRBV5-6 | NA | TGTGCCAGCAGCGTGACCGTATGGGGGAATGAGCAGTACTTC | CASSVTVWGNEQYF
TRBD1 | TRBJ1-2 | TRBV20-1 | few | TGCAGTGCTCCCCGGACAGGTCGCTATGGCTACACCTTC | CSAPRTGRYGYTF
TRBD1 | TRBJ1-5 | TRBV4-2 | few | TGTGCCAGCAGCCAAGACAGGGGGCCGAATCAGCCCCAGCATTTT | CASSQDRGPNQPQHF
NA | TRBJ2-7 | TRBV10-1 | few | TGCGCCAGCAGTGATAGCCCAGGCTACGAGCAGTACTTC | CASSDSPGYEQYF
NA | TRBJ1-5 | TRBV13 | few | TGTGCCAGCGGCAACGGACGGAATCAGCCCCAGCATTTT | CASGNGRNQPQHF
TRBD1 | TRBJ1-6 | TRBV6-5 | NA | TGTGCCAGCAGTTATATGCCGGACAGGATCTCCTATAATTCACCCCCCCACTTT | CASSYMPDRISYNSPPHF
NA | TRBJ1-1 | TRBV24-1 | few | TGTGCCACCAGGACTACAGGGAACACTGAAGCTTTCTTT | CATRTTGNTEAFF
NA | TRBJ2-5 | TRBV5-1 | NA | TGCGCCAGCAGCCCAGGTGCAGTAAGCGGAGAGACCCAGTACTTC | CASSPGAVSGETQYF
NA | TRBJ2-7 | TRBV6-4 | few | TGTGCCAGCAGTGGGCAGGGGACCTACTACGAGCAGTACTTC | CASSGQGTYYEQYF
NA | TRBJ2-5 | TRBV19 | NA | TGTGCCAGTTCGCCCGGTTGGGGCGGGGCCCCTCAAGAGACCCAGTACTTC | CASSPGWGGAPQETQYF
TRBD1 | TRBJ2-7 | TRBV6-5 | NA | TGTGCCAGCAGTTACCCCCGGGACAGGCACTACGAGCAGTACTTC | CASSYPRDRHYEQYF
TRBD2 | TRBJ2-5 | TRBV20-1 | few | TGCAGTGCTAGGGGACTATCGGAGACCCAGTACTTC | CSARGLSETQYF
NA | TRBJ2-7 | TRBV5-6 | few | TGTGCCAGCAGCTTAGGGTGGAGCACGTTCTCCTACGAGCAGTACTTC | CASSLGWSTFSYEQYF
NA | TRBJ1-4 | TRBV4-1 | NA | TGCGCCAGCAGCCAAGCCAGGCTCAATGAAAAACTGTTTTTT | CASSQARLNEKLFF
TRBD1 | TRBJ1-5 | TRBV20-1 | few | TGCAGTGCTAGCCGGGACAGTAATAGCAATCAGCCCCAGCATTTT | CSASRDSNSNQPQHF
TRBD2 | TRBJ2-7 | TRBV7-2 | NA | TGTGCCAGCAGCTTAGGACTAGCCACCAATGAGCAGTACTTC | CASSLGLATNEQYF
NA | TRBJ2-7 | TRBV12-3/TRBV12-4 | NA | TGTGCCAGCAGGGGCGCCTACGAGCGGTACTTC | CASRGAYERYF
NA | TRBJ1-5 | TRBV27 | NA | TGTGCCAGCAGTTTTTGGGGAGGGCAGCCCCAGCATTTT | CASSFWGGQPQHF
TRBD2 | TRBJ2-3 | TRBV12-3/TRBV12-4 | NA | TGTGCCAGCAGCGAGCGGGAGAGGACAGATACGCAGTATTTT | CASSERERTDTQYF
TRBD1 | TRBJ1-6 | TRBV9 | few | TGTGCCAGCAGCCCGGGACAGACTAGCTCCTATAATTCACCCCTCCACTTT | CASSPGQTSSYNSPLHF
NA | TRBJ2-2 | TRBV9 | NA | TGTGCCAGCAGCGTAGGTCGCAGGGAGCTGTTTTTT | CASSVGRRELFF
NA | TRBJ2-5 | TRBV27 | many | TGTGCCAGCAGTTTTATTACTAGTTCGTCTGAGCAGTACTTC | CASSFITSSSEQYF
NA | TRBJ1-2 | TRBV27 | NA | TGTGCCAGCAGTTCCCTCCCAGGGTTGGGTGGCTACACCTTC | CASSSLPGLGGYTF
NA | TRBJ2-1 | TRBV5-1 | few | TGCGCCAGCAGTAAATATGTCGGAGTCAGCAATGAGCAGTTCTTC | CASSKYVGVSNEQFF
NA | TRBJ2-5 | TRBV21-1 | NA | TGTGCCAGCAGCACCGGACTAGCGGGAGTGCAAGAGACCCAGTACTTC | CASSTGLAGVQETQYF
TRBD1 | TRBJ2-1 | TRBV5-1 | few | TGCGCCAGCAGATGGACAGGCAATGAGCAGTTCTTC | CASRWTGNEQFF
TRBD2 | TRBJ2-7 | TRBV20-1 | NA | TGCAGTGCTAGAGGGATAGGGACTACTGATTCCTACGAGCAGTACTTC | CSARGIGTTDSYEQYF
NA | TRBJ1-1 | TRBV7-9 | NA | TGTGCCAGCAGCTCGGGACGGTTAATGAACACTGAAGCTTTCTTT | CASSSGRLMNTEAFF
TRBD1 | TRBJ2-3 | TRBV10-3 | NA | TGTGCCATCGCGACAGGGGGCTTGGATACGCAGTATTTT | CAIATGGLDTQYF
NA | TRBJ2-7 | TRBV20-1 | NA | TGCAGTGCTAGGGATGCTCGGAGCTCCTACGAGCAGTACTTC | CSARDARSSYEQYF
NA | TRBJ2-7 | TRBV20-1 | NA | TGCAGTGCTAGTACCCGAGCGATGTACGAGCAGTACTTC | CSASTRAMYEQYF
NA | TRBJ2-2 | TRBV24-1 | NA | TGTGCCACCAGTGATTTGAGCACCGGGGAGCTGTTTTTT | CATSDLSTGELFF
TRBD2 | TRBJ2-1 | TRBV3-1 | NA | TGTGCCAGCAGCCAATCGACTAGCGGAGTTGCCTACAATGAGCAGTTCTTC | CASSQSTSGVAYNEQFF
TRBD1 | TRBJ1-1 | TRBV5-1 | NA | TGCGCCAGCAGCTTGTATGCAGGGGGGGTGAACACTGAAGCTTTCTTT | CASSLYAGGVNTEAFF
NA | TRBJ1-3 | TRBV3-1 | NA | TGTGCCAGCAGCCAAGATTTCCCAGGGCGAGGTGGAAACACCATATATTTT | CASSQDFPGRGGNTIYF
NA | TRBJ2-7 | TRBV29-1 | few | TGCAGCCCAGTACCCCAGGAGCCCTACGAGCAGTACTTC | CSPVPQEPYEQYF
TRBD2 | TRBJ2-7 | TRBV20-1 | NA | TGCAGTGCTAGAGCTCCGGGGACTACCTACGAGCAGTACTTC | CSARAPGTTYEQYF
TRBD2 | TRBJ2-5 | TRBV2 | NA | TGTGCCAGCAGTGAGGGACTAGCGGGAGGTATTACGGAGACCCAGTACTTC | CASSEGLAGGITETQYF
TRBD1 | TRBJ2-1 | TRBV5-1 | NA | TGCGCCAGCAGCTTGGGGGACAGGGTAGGCGATGAGCAGTTCTTC | CASSLGDRVGDEQFF
TRBD2 | TRBJ2-7 | TRBV4-2 | many | TGTGCCAGCAGCCAAGATACTAGCGGGAGCTCCTACGAGCAGTACTTC | CASSQDTSGSSYEQYF
NA | TRBJ2-2 | TRBV9 | NA | TGTGCCAGCAGCGTAAGGACGGCGAACACCGGGGAGCTGTTTTTT | CASSVRTANTGELFF
TRBD1 | TRBJ1-5 | TRBV6-2/TRBV6-3 | NA | TGTGCCAGCAGTTTTGGGGACAGGGGTACTCAGCCCCAGCATTTT | CASSFGDRGTQPQHF
NA | TRBJ2-3 | TRBV5-6 | NA | TGTGCCAGCAGCCTCCGGAGGACGGCAGATACGCAGTATTTT | CASSLRRTADTQYF
NA | TRBJ1-6 | TRBV25-1 | NA | TGTGCCAGCAGTGTAGACAGTAAGCTTTCACCCCTCCACTTT | CASSVDSKLSPLHF
TRBD2 | TRBJ2-1 | TRBV10-2 | few | TGCGCCAGCAGTGAGCAGGGACTAGCGGCCTACAATGAGCAGTTCTTC | CASSEQGLAAYNEQFF
TRBD2 | TRBJ2-3 | TRBV20-1 | NA | TGCAGTGCTAGCTTCCTTGAGCGGGAGAGCTGGACCGATACGCAGTATTTT | CSASFLERESWTDTQYF
TRBD2 | TRBJ2-7 | TRBV24-1 | NA | TGTGCCACCAGTGATTGGCGGGGGGGCTCCTACAATGAGCAGTACTTC | CATSDWRGGSYNEQYF
TRBD2 | TRBJ2-7 | TRBV6-5 | many | TGTGCCAGCAGTTCCGGACTAGCGGGAGTGGAGCAGTACTTC | CASSSGLAGVEQYF
NA | TRBJ1-2 | TRBV4-1 | NA | TGCGCCAGCAGCCAAGTCACGGCTATCAGGGCTAACTATGGCTACACCTTC | CASSQVTAIRANYGYTF
TRBD2 | TRBJ2-1 | TRBV12-5 | few | TGTGCTAGTGGTTTGGTACTAGCGGGATACAATTACAATGAGCAGTTCTTC | CASGLVLAGYNYNEQFF
NA | TRBJ2-1 | TRBV6-5 | NA | TGTGCCAGCGGAACAAATGAGCAGTTCTTC | CASGTNEQFF
TRBD1 | TRBJ1-2 | TRBV27 | many | TGTGCCAGCAGTTTATTACAGGGGGATGGCTACACCTTC | CASSLLQGDGYTF
NA | TRBJ1-1 | TRBV14 | NA | TGTGCCAGCAGCCATAGGGCTAGGACAGAAAACACTGAAGCTTTCTTT | CASSHRARTENTEAFF
TRBD2 | TRBJ2-3 | TRBV7-8 | NA | TGTGCCAGCCGACTAGCGGGGGGGAAGGATACGCAGTATTTT | CASRLAGGKDTQYF
NA | TRBJ1-1 | TRBV30 | NA | TGTGCCTGGAGTGTTGGTTGGACTAGTGGGCAGGAAAACACTGAAGCTTTCTTT | CAWSVGWTSGQENTEAFF
TRBD1 | TRBJ1-5 | TRBV2 | NA | TGTGCCAGCGACAGGGATATTAATCAGCCCCAGCATTTT | CASDRDINQPQHF
NA | TRBJ2-3 | TRBV29-1 | few | TGCAGCGTTGCGGGACTCCTCACAGATACGCAGTATTTT | CSVAGLLTDTQYF
NA | TRBJ1-4 | TRBV14 | many | TGTGCCAGCAGTCGCCTTAATGAAAAACTGTTTTTT | CASSRLNEKLFF
NA | TRBJ1-5 | TRBV20-1 | NA | TGCAGTGCTAGAGATTTCACAGGGAATCAGCCCCAGCATTTT | CSARDFTGNQPQHF
NA | TRBJ2-1 | TRBV20-1 | few | TGCAGTGCTAGAGGGGATATCAGAAACAATGAGCAGTTCTTC | CSARGDIRNNEQFF